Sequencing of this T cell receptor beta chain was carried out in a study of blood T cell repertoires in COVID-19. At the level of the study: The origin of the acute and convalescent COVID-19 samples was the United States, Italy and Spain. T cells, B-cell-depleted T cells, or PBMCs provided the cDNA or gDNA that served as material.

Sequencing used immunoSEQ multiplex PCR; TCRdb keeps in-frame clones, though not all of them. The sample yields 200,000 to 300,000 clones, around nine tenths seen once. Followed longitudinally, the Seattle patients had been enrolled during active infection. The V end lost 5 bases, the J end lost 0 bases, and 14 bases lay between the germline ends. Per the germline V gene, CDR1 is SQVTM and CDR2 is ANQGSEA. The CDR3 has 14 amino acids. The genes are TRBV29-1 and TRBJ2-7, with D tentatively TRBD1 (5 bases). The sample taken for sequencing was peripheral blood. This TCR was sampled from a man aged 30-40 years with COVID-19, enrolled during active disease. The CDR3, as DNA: TGCAGCGTTAGCTGGGGCACCCCCTCCTACGAGCAGTACTTC. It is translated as CSVSWGTPSYEQYF.